Given below is one T cell receptor (beta chain) in context. Its matching antigen is unknown. With 1 base removed from V and 4 bases from J, the gap between germline ends came to 4 bases. The CDR3 runs 11 residues. Germline V gene sequence: CDR1 GTSNPN, CDR2 SVGIG (reference sequence). The sample belongs to a study of CD8+ T cells in alopecia areata. Study-level background: For the treated group, dosing was oral tofacitinib at 5 to 10 mg twice daily.

Findings and limits, study-wide: The study found higher clonality in lesional than normal scalp, especially in alopecia totalis/universalis.

Reverse transcription of extracted RNA yielded cDNA, which provided the sequencing template. The table came from immunoSEQ multiplex PCR; TCRdb's copy has only in-frame clones and leaves some out. The sample shows 200,000 to 250,000 clones, under 70% of them seen only once. Researchers picked out CD4+ and CD8+ T cells from PBMCs by sorting. The source material was CD4+ T cells sorted from blood, sampled at week 0. The sequence derives from a human donor with alopecia areata. J is TRBJ2-5 and V is TRBV30; no firm D call. CDR3 coding DNA: TGTGCCTGGAGTGACAGAGAGACCCAGTACTTC. Its protein product is CAWSDRETQYF.